This TCR beta chain was obtained from a study of OX40 agonist ivuxolimab in advanced cancers. Study context: In three patients, partial responses were observed, one with hepatocellular carcinoma and two with cutaneous melanoma. Findings and limits, study-wide: Expanded peripheral T-cell antigen specificity went undetermined.

It was autoimmune disease history or systemic immunosuppression that excluded patients. Note on this clone: As yet, its antigen is unknown.

Clones were read by immunoSEQ multiplex PCR, and TCRdb kept only the in-frame ones, dropping some. The data show over 70,000 clones, just over 90% seen once. Germline V CDR1 and CDR2: SGHVS, FNYEAQ. This CDR3 contains 15 residues. Trimming removed 2 bases from V and 0 bases from J, with 7 bases in between. The V and J genes are TRBV7-6 and TRBJ2-2, with D perhaps matching TRBD2 (6 bases). The TCR was taken from an adult with an advanced solid tumor such as melanoma, head and neck, liver or kidney cancer. This specimen was CD4+ or CD8+ T cells sorted from blood, taken in a trial of the OX40 agonist ivuxolimab. The CDR3 region is CASSLLATNTGELFF. Here the CDR3 DNA reads TGTGCCAGCAGCTTACTAGCGACGAACACCGGGGAGCTGTTTTTT.